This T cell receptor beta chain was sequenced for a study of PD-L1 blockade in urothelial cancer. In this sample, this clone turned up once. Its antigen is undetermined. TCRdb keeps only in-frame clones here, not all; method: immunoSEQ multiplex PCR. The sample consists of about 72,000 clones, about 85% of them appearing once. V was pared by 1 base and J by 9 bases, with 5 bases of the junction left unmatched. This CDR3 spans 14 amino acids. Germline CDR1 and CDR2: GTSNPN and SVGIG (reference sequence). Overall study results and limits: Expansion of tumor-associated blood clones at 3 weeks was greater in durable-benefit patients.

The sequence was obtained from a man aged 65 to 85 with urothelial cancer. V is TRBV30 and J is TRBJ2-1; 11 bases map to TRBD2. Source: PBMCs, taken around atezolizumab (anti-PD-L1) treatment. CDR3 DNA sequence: TGTGCCTGGAGTGCACTAGCGGGAGCCGGTGAGCAGTTCTTC. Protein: CAWSALAGAGEQFF.